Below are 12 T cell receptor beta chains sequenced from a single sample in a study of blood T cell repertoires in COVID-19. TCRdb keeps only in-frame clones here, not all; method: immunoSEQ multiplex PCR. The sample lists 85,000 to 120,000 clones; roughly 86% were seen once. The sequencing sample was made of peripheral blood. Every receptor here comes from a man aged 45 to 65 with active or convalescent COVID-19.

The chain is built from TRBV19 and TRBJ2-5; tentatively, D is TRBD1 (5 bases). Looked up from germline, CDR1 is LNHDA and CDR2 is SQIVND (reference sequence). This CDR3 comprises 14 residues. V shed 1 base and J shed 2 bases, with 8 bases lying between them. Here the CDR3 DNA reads TGTGCCAGTAGTATAGGTACAGGACAAGAGACCCAGTACTTC. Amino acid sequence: CASSIGTGQETQYF.

The CDR3 region has the DNA TGTGCCAGCAGCCCCTACGGCACCGGGGAGCTGTTTTTT. This codes for CASSPYGTGELFF. This chain joins TRBV7-2 and TRBJ2-2, with D unclear. Germline-derived CDR1 and CDR2 are SGHTA and FQGNSA. The CDR3 sequence is 13 residues long. V was trimmed by 5 bases and J by 4 bases, leaving 8 bases between them.

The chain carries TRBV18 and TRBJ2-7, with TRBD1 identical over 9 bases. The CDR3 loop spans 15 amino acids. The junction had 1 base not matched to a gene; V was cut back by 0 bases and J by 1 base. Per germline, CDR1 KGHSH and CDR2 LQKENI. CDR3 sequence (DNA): TGTGCCAGCTCACCACCGGACAGGGGATCCTACGAGCAGTACGTC. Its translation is CASSPPDRGSYEQYV.

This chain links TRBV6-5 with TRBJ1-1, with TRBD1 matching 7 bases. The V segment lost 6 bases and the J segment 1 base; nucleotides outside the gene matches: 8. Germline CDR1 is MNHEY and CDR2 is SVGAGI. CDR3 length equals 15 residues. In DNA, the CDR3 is TGTGCCAGCAGCCCCGGAGGGACAGCGAACACTGAAGCTTTCTTT. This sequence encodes CASSPGGTANTEAFF.

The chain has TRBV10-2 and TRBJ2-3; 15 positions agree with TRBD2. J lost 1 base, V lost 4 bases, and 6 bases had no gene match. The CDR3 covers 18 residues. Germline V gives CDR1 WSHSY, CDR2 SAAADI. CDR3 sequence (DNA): TGCGCCAGCAGTGGGACTAGCGGGGGGGCCGTAGGCACAGATACGCAGTATTTT. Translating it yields CASSGTSGGAVGTDTQYF.

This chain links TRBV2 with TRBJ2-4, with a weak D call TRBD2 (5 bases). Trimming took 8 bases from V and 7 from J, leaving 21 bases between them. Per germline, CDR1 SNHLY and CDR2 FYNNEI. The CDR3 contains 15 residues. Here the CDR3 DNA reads TGTGCCAGCGGGTCCTGGACTCCTAATCGGAACATTCAGTACTTC. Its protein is CASGSWTPNRNIQYF.

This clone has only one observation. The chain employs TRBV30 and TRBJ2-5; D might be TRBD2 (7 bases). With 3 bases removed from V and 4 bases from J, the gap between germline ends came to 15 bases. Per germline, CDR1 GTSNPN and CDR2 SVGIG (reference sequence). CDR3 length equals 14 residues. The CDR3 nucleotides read TGTGCCTGGAGCGTTGGGGGGGCTGTAGAGACCCAGTACTTC. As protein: CAWSVGGAVETQYF.

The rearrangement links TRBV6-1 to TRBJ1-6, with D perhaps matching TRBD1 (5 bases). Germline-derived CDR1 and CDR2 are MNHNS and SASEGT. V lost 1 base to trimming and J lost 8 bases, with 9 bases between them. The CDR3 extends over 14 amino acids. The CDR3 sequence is CASSEGRADSPLHF. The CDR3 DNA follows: TGTGCCAGCAGTGAAGGCAGGGCAGATTCACCCCTCCACTTT.

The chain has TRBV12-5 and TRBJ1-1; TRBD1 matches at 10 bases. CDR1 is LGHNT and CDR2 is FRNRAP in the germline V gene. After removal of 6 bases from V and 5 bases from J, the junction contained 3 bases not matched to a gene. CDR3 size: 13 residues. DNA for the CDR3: TGTGCTAGTGGGTCGGGACAGGGGACTGAAGCTTTCTTT. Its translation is CASGSGQGTEAFF.

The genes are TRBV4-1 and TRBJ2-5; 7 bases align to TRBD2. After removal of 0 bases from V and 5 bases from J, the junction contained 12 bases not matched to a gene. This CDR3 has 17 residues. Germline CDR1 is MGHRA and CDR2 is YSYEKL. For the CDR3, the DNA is TGCGCCAGCAGCCAAGATTTGGGAGGGCTCCCGGGTGAGACCCAGTACTTC. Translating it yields CASSQDLGGLPGETQYF.

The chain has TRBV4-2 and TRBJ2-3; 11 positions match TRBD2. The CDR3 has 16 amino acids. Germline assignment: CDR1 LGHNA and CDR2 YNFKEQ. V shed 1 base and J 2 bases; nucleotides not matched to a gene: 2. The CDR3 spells CASSQALAGDTDTQYF. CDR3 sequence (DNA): TGTGCCAGCAGCCAAGCACTAGCGGGGGACACAGATACGCAGTATTTT.

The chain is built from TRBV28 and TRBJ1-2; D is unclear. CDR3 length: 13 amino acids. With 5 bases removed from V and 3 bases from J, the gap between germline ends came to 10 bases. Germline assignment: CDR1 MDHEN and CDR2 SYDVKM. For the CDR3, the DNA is TGTGCCAGCAGTATCGGGAGAGACTATGGCTACACCTTC. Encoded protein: CASSIGRDYGYTF.